The 24 T cell receptor beta chains below come from one sample, sequenced in a study of tumor-infiltrating lymphocytes in localized non-small cell lung cancer. Clones were sequenced by immunoSEQ multiplex PCR, and TCRdb holds only the in-frame ones, with some missing. Of about 4,000 clones in the sample, about 70% were seen once. The sample was uninvolved lung tissue not adjacent to the tumor. These receptors all come from a human donor with non-small cell lung cancer.

The chain recombines TRBV19 with TRBJ1-1, with 7 bases identical to TRBD1. The trim removed 3 bases at V and 4 bases at J, leaving 8 bases unmatched. This CDR3 has 15 residues. CDR1 and CDR2 from the germline V gene are LNHDA and SQIVND (reference sequence). In DNA form, the CDR3 reads TGTGCCAGTAGTATGCTAGGGGGCCGGGGCACTGAAGCTTTCTTT. It specifies CASSMLGGRGTEAFF.

The J gene is TRBJ1-6, the V gene TRBV4-1, with D perhaps matching TRBD1 (6 bases). Germline CDR1 is MGHRA and CDR2 is YSYEKL. Trimming removed 2 bases at V and 4 bases at J, with 21 bases between. CDR3 size: 19 residues. The CDR3 here is CASSQTLGRQGLYNSPLHF. DNA for the CDR3: TGCGCCAGCAGCCAAACATTAGGTCGGCAGGGGCTATATAATTCACCCCTCCACTTT.

This clone is judged hyperexpanded. The chain couples TRBV7-9 to TRBJ2-5, with D uncertain. Germline CDR1 SEHNR, CDR2 FQNEAQ (reference sequence). The CDR3 consists of 15 residues. Trimming cost V 7 bases and J 6 bases, with 21 bases left between them. The CDR3 sequence: CASTSNVRRPQTQYF. Here the CDR3 DNA reads TGTGCCAGCACCTCTAACGTGAGGCGGCCACAGACCCAGTACTTC.

This clone was observed a single time. This rearrangement joins TRBV6-5 to TRBJ1-2; D is ambiguous. Germline V lookup: CDR1 MNHEY, CDR2 SVGAGI. V lost 2 bases and J lost 8, with 6 bases in between. CDR3 size: 11 residues. For the CDR3, the DNA is TGTGCCAGCAGTTACGACGGGGGCTACACCTTC. Amino acids: CASSYDGGYTF.

In regard to this clone: One end of the junction is discordant with germline, which a read error may explain. The chain combines TRBV6-1 with TRBJ1-2; TRBD1 aligns across 8 bases. The CDR3 spans 11 residues. Germline lookup yields CDR1 MNHNS and CDR2 SASEGT. The CDR3 reads CASSQGTGQDF. CDR3 DNA sequence: TGTGCCAGCAGTCAGGGGACAGGCCAAGACTTC.

The chain is built from TRBV10-3 and TRBJ2-5, with TRBD1 matching over 11 bases. The trim removed 0 bases at V and 4 bases at J, leaving 1 base unmatched. The CDR3 spans 15 residues. The V gene's germline CDR1 is ENHRY and CDR2 SYGVKD. As DNA, the CDR3 is TGTGCCATCAGTGAGTCGGACAGGGGGCGAGAGACCCAGTACTTC. Protein sequence: CAISESDRGRETQYF.

The chain has TRBV7-9 and TRBJ2-3; 8 bases match TRBD1. Germline V CDR1 and CDR2: SEHNR, FQNEAQ (reference sequence). The CDR3 spans 15 residues. V shed 5 bases and J 1 base; nucleotides not matched to a gene: 5. DNA of the CDR3: TGTGCCAGCAGCCCGACGGGACAGGGCACAGATACGCAGTATTTT. The encoded protein is CASSPTGQGTDTQYF.

This clone was picked up one time. The chain employs TRBV13 and TRBJ2-5; 10 nucleotides match TRBD1. Trimming cost V 2 bases and J 5 bases; bases outside gene matches: 5. This CDR3 spans 15 amino acids. Germline V lookup: CDR1 PRHDT, CDR2 FYEKMQ (reference sequence). In DNA, the CDR3 is TGTGCCAGCAGCTTATCGGGGACAGGGGTCGAGACCCAGTACTTC. It translates to CASSLSGTGVETQYF.

This sequence joins TRBV10-3 and TRBJ2-7, with 7 bases matching TRBD1. V lost 4 bases to trimming and J lost 1 base; unmatched junction nucleotides: 7. CDR1 and CDR2 (germline): ENHRY, SYGVKD. The CDR3 runs to 15 residues. The CDR3 DNA sequence: TGTGCCATCAGTGTAGCAGGGGGAGTTTCCTACGAGCAGTACTTC. Translation: CAISVAGGVSYEQYF.

This sequence joins TRBV5-1 and TRBJ1-4, with D possibly being TRBD1 (5 bases). The CDR3 has 14 residues. From germline, CDR1 is SGHRS and CDR2 YFSETQ. V was pared by 4 bases and J by 6 bases, with 13 bases between. Here the CDR3 DNA reads TGCGCCAGCAGCCGGGACTTGGAGGATGAAAAACTGTTTTTT. Amino acids: CASSRDLEDEKLFF.

The chain carries TRBV19 and TRBJ2-1; D gene unclear. V lost 1 base, J lost 3 bases, and 13 bases lay in between. CDR3 length equals 16 residues. Per germline, CDR1 LNHDA and CDR2 SQIVND (reference sequence). CDR3 DNA sequence: TGTGCCAGTAGTATAGTGGCCTGGGCCAGCTACAATGAGCAGTTCTTC. Its translation is CASSIVAWASYNEQFF.

This clone was counted only a few times. The rearrangement joins TRBV2 to TRBJ1-5; 7 bases align to TRBD1. Germline trimming cut 6 bases from V and 6 bases from J; bases unmatched to any gene: 11. CDR3 length equals 15 residues. The germline gives CDR1 SNHLY, CDR2 FYNNEI. The CDR3 coding sequence is TGTGCCAGCAGCTACACAGGGGAGACGGGTCAGCCCCAGCATTTT. Translation: CASSYTGETGQPQHF.

This rearrangement joins TRBV30 to TRBJ2-7, with 9 bases matching TRBD2. The CDR3 consists of 13 residues. Germline CDR1 reads GTSNPN; CDR2 reads SVGIG (reference sequence). Trimming cost V 4 bases and J 0 bases; bases outside gene matches: 1. CDR3 protein: CAWTSGVSYEQYF. Here the CDR3 DNA reads TGTGCCTGGACTAGCGGGGTCTCCTACGAGCAGTACTTC.

This clone has just a few counts. The chain has TRBV9 and TRBJ1-1, with 7 positions matching TRBD1. CDR3 size: 14 residues. The ends lost 3 bases at V and 7 bases at J; junction bases unmatched: 9. Germline V gene lookup returns CDR1 SGDLS and CDR2 YYNGEE. CDR3 nucleotides: TGTGCCAGCAGCGAGACCGGGACAGCGATTGAAGCTTTCTTT. Amino acid sequence: CASSETGTAIEAFF.

V is TRBV6-5 and J is TRBJ1-5; tentatively, D is TRBD1 (5 bases). The CDR3 runs 15 residues. Trimming removed 6 bases at V and 1 base at J, with 13 bases between. Germline V gene data show CDR1 as MNHEY and CDR2 as SVGAGI. CDR3 sequence reads: CASSSGHGSNQPQHF. The CDR3 DNA follows: TGTGCCAGCAGCTCTGGACATGGCAGCAATCAGCCCCAGCATTTT.

The chain links TRBV2 to TRBJ2-1, with a weak D call TRBD1 (6 bases). The CDR3 totals 13 residues. V was pared by 7 bases and J by 2 bases, with 9 bases between. CDR1 is SNHLY, CDR2 FYNNEI, per germline. CDR3 in DNA: TGTGCCAGCAACAGGGAGACCTACAATGAGCAGTTCTTC. Protein product: CASNRETYNEQFF.

The chain uses TRBV29-1 and TRBJ2-7; 7 nucleotides agree with TRBD2. Germline V gene lookup returns CDR1 SQVTM and CDR2 ANQGSEA. This CDR3 has 16 residues. Losses at the gene ends were 5 bases for V and 6 bases for J; bases not matched to a gene: 19. The CDR3 DNA is TGCAGCGTTACCGGGACCGCGAGCGGGGTAGCAGTCGAGCAGTACTTC. Residues: CSVTGTASGVAVEQYF.

The chain is built from TRBV9 and TRBJ2-5; possibly TRBD1 for D (5 bases). In germline, CDR1 is SGDLS, CDR2 YYNGEE. The CDR3 spans 13 residues. V was pared by 7 bases and J by 5 bases, with 15 bases between. CDR3 sequence: CASAVGLGETQYF. CDR3 nucleotide sequence: TGTGCCAGCGCCGTGGGGCTAGGGGAGACCCAGTACTTC.

The chain uses TRBV5-1 and TRBJ2-7; 8 bases align to TRBD1. V trimming: 0 bases; J trimming: 5 bases; junction bases outside the gene matches: 10. The CDR3 is 16 residues long. In germline, CDR1 is SGHRS, CDR2 YFSETQ. The CDR3 bases are TGCGCCAGCAGCTTGGGCAATACAGGGGGTTTCGACGAGCAGTACTTC. This sequence encodes CASSLGNTGGFDEQYF.

This chain joins TRBV6-5 and TRBJ2-7; D possibly uses TRBD1 or TRBD2 (6 bases each). V was trimmed by 2 bases and J by 3 bases, leaving 14 bases between them. Germline values: CDR1 MNHEY, CDR2 SVGAGI. The CDR3 contains 15 residues. This CDR3 is CASSYGGLSVYEQYF. CDR3 nucleotide sequence: TGTGCCAGCAGTTACGGGGGGCTATCAGTCTACGAGCAGTACTTC.

The rearrangement joins TRBV20-1 to TRBJ2-7; D call uncertain. The CDR3 covers 10 residues. The germline CDR1 and CDR2 sequences are DFQATT and SNEGSKA (reference sequence). The germline V and J ends were trimmed by 5 bases and 3 bases, with 5 bases remaining between them. The CDR3: CSAENYEQYF. CDR3 bases: TGCAGTGCTGAAAACTACGAGCAGTACTTC.

The genes are TRBV15 and TRBJ2-7; D may correspond to TRBD1 or TRBD2 (5 bases each). Trimming stripped 0 bases from V and 1 base from J, with 10 bases between. The CDR3 has 15 residues. Germline CDR1 and CDR2: LNHNV and YYDKDF (reference sequence). The CDR3 DNA follows: TGTGCCACCAGCAGAGATCAGAGGGGATCCTACGAGCAGTACTTC. This codes for CATSRDQRGSYEQYF.

Only a few counts were recorded for this clone. The J gene is TRBJ1-3, the V gene TRBV5-1; D is uncertain. CDR3 length: 14 amino acids. CDR1 SGHRS and CDR2 YFSETQ come from the germline V gene. V dropped 3 bases and J dropped 1 base, with 8 bases sitting between them. CDR3: CASSSQLSGNTIYF. The CDR3, as DNA: TGCGCCAGCAGCTCTCAATTATCTGGAAACACCATATATTTT.

The chain is built from TRBV5-5 and TRBJ2-5; 10 nucleotides align to TRBD1. The CDR3 has 15 residues. The V gene's germline CDR1 is SGHKS and CDR2 YYEKEE (reference sequence). V trimming: 6 bases; J trimming: 6 bases; junction bases outside the gene matches: 11. CDR3 nucleotides: TGTGCCAGCAACTACGGGACAGGGGTTTTGAAGACCCAGTACTTC. Its translation: CASNYGTGVLKTQYF.